Listed here are 22 T cell receptor beta chains from one sample, sequenced in a study of T cells in Graves' hyperthyroidism and ophthalmopathy. TCR beta CDR3 sequences were amplified from RNA transcripts. The HTBI set primed first-round TCR CDR3 RT-PCR. TCRdb called the multiplex PCR reads again in MiXCR, with one record for every CDR3 protein. The sample has a few hundred thousand distinct CDR3 sequences; 13% to 15% are singletons. The sample comprised blood. These receptors were collected from a woman in her 30s with Graves' ophthalmopathy.

There are many counts of this clonotype. The V gene is TRBV20-1, the J gene TRBJ1-5; D unclear. Germline lookup yields CDR1 DFQATT and CDR2 SNEGSKA (reference sequence). With 3 bases removed from V and 1 base from J, the gap between germline ends came to 7 bases. The CDR3 is 13 residues long. The CDR3 here is CSASGSSNQPQHF. CDR3 DNA sequence: TGCAGTGCTAGCGGCAGCAGCAATCAGCCCCAGCATTTT.

In its sample, this clonotype was seen many times. V and J are TRBV20-1 and TRBJ1-6, with a possible D match to TRBD1 (5 bases). The CDR3 covers 15 residues. CDR1 and CDR2 (germline): DFQATT, SNEGSKA (reference sequence). V lost 4 bases to trimming and J lost 10 bases, with 20 bases between them. Here the CDR3 reads CSAIIPWRTGSPLHF. Here the CDR3 DNA reads TGCAGTGCTATAATACCTTGGAGAACAGGATCACCCCTCCACTTT.

This clonotype was seen repeatedly, ten times or more. This CDR3 reads CASSPVGSAGPQPQHF. In DNA, the CDR3 is TGTGCCAGCTCACCAGTGGGTTCGGCAGGTCCTCAGCCCCAGCATTTT. This chain uses TRBV18 with TRBJ1-5; D is ambiguous. The CDR3 has 16 residues. The V end lost 2 bases, the J end lost 6 bases, and 17 bases lay between the germline ends. The germline V gene has CDR1 KGHSH and CDR2 LQKENI.

This sequence joins TRBV7-9 and TRBJ2-4, with D perhaps being TRBD1 or TRBD2 (6 bases each). There are 16 residues in the CDR3. V was shortened by 4 bases and J by 0 bases, with 13 bases between the two germline ends. CDR1 SEHNR and CDR2 FQNEAQ come from the germline V gene (reference sequence). Written as DNA, the CDR3 is TGTGCCAGCAGCTCCTTACAGGGACTAGCCAAAAACATTCAGTACTTC. This gives the protein CASSSLQGLAKNIQYF.

This clonotype was found many times. The chain's CDR3 is CASSQDRPGEELTEAFF. The CDR3 DNA reads as TGTGCCAGCAGCCAAGATCGTCCCGGGGAAGAATTGACTGAAGCTTTCTTT. V and J are TRBV3-1 and TRBJ1-1, with D unresolved. The V end lost 0 bases, the J end lost 5 bases, and 19 bases lay between the germline ends. The germline V gene encodes CDR1 LGHDT and CDR2 YNNKEL (reference sequence). The CDR3 contains 17 residues.

This clonotype was recorded many times. J is TRBJ1-5 and V is TRBV12-3 or TRBV12-4; D is ambiguous. The CDR3 contains 15 residues. The V end lost 3 bases, the J end lost 4 bases, and 13 bases lay between the germline ends. This CDR3 reads CASSFQQQLNQPQHF. The CDR3 DNA reads as TGTGCCAGCAGTTTCCAACAACAGCTTAATCAGCCCCAGCATTTT.

In this sample, this clonotype turned up many times. This chain connects TRBV20-1 to TRBJ2-3, with D perhaps TRBD1 (5 bases). Trimming shortened V by 4 bases and J by 1 base, and 18 bases separated the two germline ends. The germline V gene has CDR1 DFQATT and CDR2 SNEGSKA (reference sequence). The CDR3 sequence is 16 residues long. This CDR3 is CSANGDRRFGTDTQYF. CDR3 bases: TGCAGTGCTAACGGAGACAGAAGGTTTGGCACAGATACGCAGTATTTT.

This rearrangement joins TRBV11-2 to TRBJ1-3, with a weak D call TRBD1 (5 bases). The CDR3 totals 15 residues. The V gene lost 4 bases and the J gene lost 0 bases, with 10 bases spanning the gap. Germline V lookup: CDR1 SGHAT, CDR2 FQNNGV. The DNA of the CDR3 is TGTGCCAGCAGCTGGGGACTGCCCTCTGGAAACACCATATATTTT. Protein: CASSWGLPSGNTIYF.

Many counts were recorded for this clonotype. The genes are TRBV7-9 and TRBJ2-5; maybe TRBD1 (5 bases). This CDR3 comprises 15 residues. Germline CDR1 and CDR2: SEHNR and FQNEAQ (reference sequence). Deletions cut 7 bases from V and 5 bases from J, with 20 bases between. In DNA form, the CDR3 reads TGTGCCAGCAACTCCCGATGGGGAAGGGGTGAGACCCAGTACTTC. Its protein product is CASNSRWGRGETQYF.

The genes are TRBV6-1 and TRBJ2-7; D is unresolved. The CDR3 sequence is 16 residues long. Between the trimmed V and J ends, which lost 5 bases and 0 bases, there was a span of 17 bases. Germline-derived CDR1 and CDR2 are MNHNS and SASEGT. The CDR3 DNA reads TGTGCCAGCAGTTATCCGGTAGGGTCAAGCTCCTACGAGCAGTACTTC. This sequence encodes CASSYPVGSSSYEQYF.

This clonotype was observed many times. The rearrangement links TRBV7-8 to TRBJ1-6; possible D gene TRBD1, 6 bases. CDR1 is SGHVS, CDR2 FQNEAQ, per germline. The V end was cut by 2 bases, the J end by 0 bases, with 8 bases between. This CDR3 spans 16 amino acids. The CDR3 spells CASSLTGSSYNSPLHF. For the CDR3, the DNA is TGTGCCAGCAGCTTAACAGGGAGCTCCTATAATTCACCCCTCCACTTT.

In this sample, this clonotype turned up a few times. A much larger clone differs from this one at a single base, so this may be a read error. In nucleotides, the CDR3 is TGTGCCAGCAGATCTGAGGTGGAAGGGAAACTGTTTTTT. As protein: CASRSEVEGKLFF. This sequence joins TRBV28 and TRBJ1-4; D unclear. The ends were cut back, 6 bases at V and 11 bases at J, with 16 bases in the middle. The CDR3 runs 13 residues. Germline V gene lookup returns CDR1 MDHEN and CDR2 SYDVKM.

J is TRBJ2-3 and V is TRBV19; 7 bases fit TRBD2. V gave up 6 bases and J gave up 6 bases; unmatched junction bases: 6. This CDR3 spans 13 amino acids. In germline, CDR1 is LNHDA, CDR2 SQIVND (reference sequence). The CDR3 nucleotides read TGTGCCAGTAGGGGGGACTACCGGGATACGCAGTATTTT. This codes for CASRGDYRDTQYF.

This clonotype was recorded at least ten times. DNA of the CDR3: TGTGCCAGCAGCTCGAGGGAGGCTGAGACCCAGTACTTC. It is translated as CASSSREAETQYF. This chain connects TRBV2 to TRBJ2-5, with D possibly being TRBD2 (6 bases). Germline-derived CDR1 and CDR2 are SNHLY and FYNNEI. The CDR3 extends over 13 amino acids. Deletions cut 6 bases from V and 5 bases from J, with 13 bases between.

The table lists this clonotype with a few counts. The rearrangement links TRBV7-9 to TRBJ2-2; TRBD2 aligns across 8 bases. CDR3 length equals 17 residues. J lost 4 bases, V lost 6 bases, and 13 bases had no gene match. Germline assignment: CDR1 SEHNR and CDR2 FQNEAQ (reference sequence). CDR3 bases: TGTGCCAGCAGTTCTCCCCGGGCGGGGGGCATCACCGGGGAGCTGTTTTTT. This sequence encodes CASSSPRAGGITGELFF.

The chain employs TRBV2 and TRBJ2-3; a weak D match, TRBD1 (6 bases). This CDR3 contains 16 residues. The germline V gene has CDR1 SNHLY and CDR2 FYNNEI. The V and J ends lost 4 bases and 4 bases respectively, with 18 bases between them. CDR3 nucleotides: TGTGCCAGCAGTGCAACAGGGTTGGTTTGGGCAGATACGCAGTATTTT. Amino acid sequence: CASSATGLVWADTQYF.

This chain links TRBV10-3 with TRBJ2-7; 8 positions match TRBD2. The CDR3 is 13 residues long. J lost 6 bases, V lost 7 bases, and 8 bases had no gene match. Germline CDR1 is ENHRY and CDR2 is SYGVKD. The DNA for the CDR3 is TGTGCCATCAAGGGAGCGGGGGCCGGCGAGCAGTACTTC. Amino acid sequence: CAIKGAGAGEQYF.

This clonotype was counted only a few times. The gene calls are TRBV4-2 and TRBJ2-7; TRBD1 might be the D (6 bases). The CDR3 runs 15 residues. The V gene lost 2 bases and the J gene lost 2 bases, with 13 bases spanning the gap. The germline gives CDR1 LGHNA, CDR2 YNFKEQ. Here the CDR3 DNA reads TGTGCCAGCAGCCAACCTCGCAGGGGTACCTACGAGCAGTACTTC. As protein: CASSQPRRGTYEQYF.

This clonotype has a count of ten or more. The gene calls are TRBV2 and TRBJ2-2; 9 bases line up with TRBD1. This CDR3 has 16 amino acids. CDR1 and CDR2 from the germline V gene are SNHLY and FYNNEI. Trimming removed 6 bases from V and 5 bases from J; junction bases left unmatched: 10. The CDR3 DNA follows: TGTGCCAGCAGAGCCCCCGGGACAGGGAAAACCGGGGAGCTGTTTTTT. Its translation is CASRAPGTGKTGELFF.

This clonotype was observed at least ten times. The chain carries TRBV6-1 and TRBJ1-1; tentatively, D is TRBD1 (5 bases). The CDR3 covers 14 residues. V gave up 6 bases and J gave up 7 bases, with 18 bases separating them. Germline assignment: CDR1 MNHNS and CDR2 SASEGT. The CDR3 loop reads CASSPYRTSIEAFF. DNA of the CDR3: TGTGCCAGCAGCCCCTACCGGACATCCATTGAAGCTTTCTTT.

This clonotype has ten or more counts. The gene calls are TRBV15 and TRBJ2-1, with 8 bases lining up with TRBD1. The CDR3 consists of 18 residues. The V and J ends lost 2 bases and 3 bases, in that order; junction bases with no gene match: 12. Germline V gene lookup returns CDR1 LNHNV and CDR2 YYDKDF (reference sequence). The CDR3, as DNA: TGTGCCACCAGCAGACCACCCGAAGGACAGGGCCTCTACAATGAGCAGTTCTTC. Translation: CATSRPPEGQGLYNEQFF.

To note about this clonotype: A much bigger clone sits one base away, suggesting this may be a read error. This chain connects TRBV20-1 to TRBJ1-5, with TRBD1 matching over 7 bases. The V gene's germline CDR1 is DFQATT and CDR2 SNEGSKA (reference sequence). This CDR3 contains 14 residues. The CDR3 coding sequence is TGCAGTGCCCGAATTCGGGACAGCAGTCAGCCCCAGCATTTT. Translating it yields CSARIRDSSQPQHF.